The subject of this entry is one T cell receptor beta chain. Its antigen is currently unknown. These data originate in a study of blood T cells in healthy people across ages. Per the germline V gene, CDR1 is SGHAT and CDR2 is FQNNGV. V was pared by 0 bases and J by 5 bases, with 10 bases between. The CDR3 loop spans 14 amino acids. Study-wide points: Measured against age, TCR beta diversity per million T cells decreased in a roughly linear manner. Estimates drawn from one million T cells were deemed to understate diversity.

Sample-barcoded 5' priming and a J-beta primer mix drove a second PCR of roughly 6 to 12 cycles. TCRdb processed the 5' RACE reads anew with MiXCR; each CDR3 protein has one entry. This sample has 1.5 million to 2 million distinct CDR3 sequences, with roughly 49% found just once. The source of this sequence is a woman aged 40 to 50 in good health. The chain uses TRBV11-2 and TRBJ2-5, with D unclear. Sequences were obtained from blood. CDR3 bases: TGTGCCAGCAGCTTAGACGTTTCAGTGGAGACCCAGTACTTC. Protein: CASSLDVSVETQYF.